This passage covers 2 T cell receptor beta chains from one sample sequenced in a study of blood T cell repertoires in COVID-19. Libraries were prepared by immunoSEQ multiplex PCR; TCRdb keeps only in-frame clonotypes and omits some of them. In the table there are 300,000 to 350,000 clones, roughly 87% of which are singletons. What was sequenced was peripheral blood. These receptors originate from a man aged 18 to 30 with active or convalescent COVID-19.

This clone was counted many times. The chain joins TRBV28 to TRBJ1-5; 9 positions match TRBD1. J was trimmed by 3 bases and V by 10 bases; bases with no gene match: 7. The CDR3 is 14 amino acids. Germline V lookup: CDR1 MDHEN, CDR2 SYDVKM. CDR3: CATSTGGLNQPQHF. The CDR3 bases are TGTGCCACTTCGACAGGGGGTCTCAATCAGCCCCAGCATTTT.

J is TRBJ2-1 and V is TRBV19; TRBD2 matches 7 bases. This CDR3 contains 15 residues. Germline CDR1 is LNHDA and CDR2 is SQIVND (reference sequence). J was trimmed by 5 bases and V by 2 bases; bases with no gene match: 6. The CDR3 reads CASSITGGPHNEQFF. The CDR3 bases are TGTGCCAGTAGTATAACGGGAGGACCCCACAATGAGCAGTTCTTC.